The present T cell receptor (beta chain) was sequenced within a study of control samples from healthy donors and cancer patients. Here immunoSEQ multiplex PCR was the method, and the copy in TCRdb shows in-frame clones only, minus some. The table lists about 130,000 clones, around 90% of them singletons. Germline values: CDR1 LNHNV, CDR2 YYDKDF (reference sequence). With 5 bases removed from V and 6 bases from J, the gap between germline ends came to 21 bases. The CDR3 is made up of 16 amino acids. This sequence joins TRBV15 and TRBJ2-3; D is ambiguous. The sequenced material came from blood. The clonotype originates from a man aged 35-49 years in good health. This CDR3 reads CATSGPLSQAADTQYF. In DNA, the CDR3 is TGTGCCACCAGCGGACCACTCAGCCAGGCCGCTGATACGCAGTATTTT.